This entry features one T cell receptor beta chain sequence. Its matching antigen is unknown. These data are taken from a study of cytomegalovirus exposure and HLA in healthy donors. Study information: An earlier analysis identified 100 million to 130 million unique TCR beta sequences in about 180 million T cells.

The PCR employed 60 Vbeta primers together with 13 Jbeta primers. The table came from immunoSEQ multiplex PCR; TCRdb's copy has only in-frame clones and leaves some out. The sample holds about 170,000 clones, roughly 81% seen once. Study results and caveats: Per published reports, the classifier diagnosed cytomegalovirus status with high specificity and sensitivity. Most of the TCR beta V segments (in an earlier analysis) were productive either about 87% or about 30% of the time. The authors later found TCR association rates varying by HLA locus, with DRB1 most and HLA-C fewest.

The germline gives CDR1 LNHDA, CDR2 SQIVND (reference sequence). V gave up 7 bases and J gave up 4 bases, with 8 bases separating them. The CDR3 runs 12 residues. Sequenced input: PBMCs. The J gene is TRBJ1-5, the V gene TRBV19, with D possibly TRBD1 on 5 matching bases. The source is a young man in good health and CMV-seropositive. CDR3 bases: TGTGCCAGTAAATACAGGAATCAGCCCCAGCATTTT. The encoded protein is CASKYRNQPQHF.